This T cell receptor (beta chain) was recorded in a study of blood T cell repertoires in COVID-19. Study information: The study drew acute and convalescent COVID-19 samples from the United States, Italy and Spain. PBMCs, B-cell-depleted T cells, or T cells were the source of the cDNA or gDNA that made up the material.

V was cut by 1 base and J by 7 bases, with 8 bases left in between. Germline loops: CDR1 SEHNR, CDR2 FQNEAQ (reference sequence). CDR3 length: 14 amino acids. Per the original data handling: Counts of nucleated cells, estimated from reference gene primer amplification, were obtained. Clones were read by immunoSEQ multiplex PCR, and TCRdb kept only the in-frame ones, dropping some. V, J and clone size are taken as reported in that table, and D and trimming were inferred from the DNA itself. The table includes approximately 210,000 clones, about 85% detected once. What was sequenced was peripheral blood. This sequence was found in a man aged 40-55 years with acute or convalescent COVID-19. This sequence joins TRBV7-9 and TRBJ1-6; no definite D call. CDR3 nucleotides: TGTGCCAGCAGCTTAGACAGACTAAATTCACCCCTCCACTTT. Translated, it gives CASSLDRLNSPLHF.